This T cell receptor (beta chain) was sequenced during a study of blood T cells in healthy people across ages (dated by TCRdb to between 2014 and 2016). Context from the whole study: In model experiments, template switching captured roughly one uniquely barcoded TCR beta cDNA molecule for every two T cells. Using the same blood draw, the study looked at two additional independent replicas of 1 million unique cDNA reads for two donors, one aged 18 to 30 and the other aged 80 or older. The donors were split into four age groups: young (average 16 years), middle-aged (more than 35), aged (approximately 59) and long-lived (82). To track age-related changes in TCR beta repertoire diversity, the study relied on deep sequencing normalized with unique cDNA molecular identifiers. To avoid experimental bias, donors of different ages were distributed randomly across sequencing lanes. General conclusions and limits of the study: Because donor CMV infection status was unknown, age-related changes in expanded clonotypes were potentially confounded. Compared with the aged group, more naive CD4+ T cells, fewer expanded clones and increased TCR diversity were shown by the long-lived group, suggesting age selection. Because profiling used bulk unsorted PBMCs, naive and antigen-experienced compartments could not be compared conclusively. Observed TCR beta diversity per million T cells fell roughly linearly with age, and a significant reduction was already apparent by age roughly 40. A strong correlation was found between observed TCR beta diversity and the percentage of naive T cells measured by flow cytometry. Estimates of total diversity based on one million sequenced T cells were regarded as lower bounds and as underestimates.

Note on this clonotype: No cognate antigen has been identified for it. Qualities for individual bases were not recorded, and no much larger clone is one base off.

The CDR3 spans 13 residues, from the cysteine through the phenylalanine. The kept DNA is CDR3 alone, 39 bases in frame from the first base. V sheds 0 bases and J sheds 5 bases, leaving 6 bases between their ends. The germline V gene (reference sequence) provides CDR1 SGHKS and CDR2 YYEKEE. Library generation was performed with 5' RACE. Sequenced on an Illumina HiSeq 2500. A second PCR of roughly 7 to 11 cycles was performed with a sample-barcoded 5' primer and a J-beta primer mix. A unique molecular identifier was introduced onto each TCR beta cDNA molecule by a template-switch 5' adaptor carrying 12 random nucleotides. Each sample yielded at least 3 million CDR3-containing paired-end reads. First-strand cDNA was synthesized from all RNA with the Mint cDNA synthesis kit, primed by a TRBC-specific oligonucleotide. All cDNA was treated with uracil-DNA glycosylase and then went through a first 18-cycle PCR with the universal primers M1SS and BC2_uni_R. As for the authors' bioinformatics: Normalization of each sample was performed by random selection of 1 million high-quality reads, each carrying a distinct molecular identifier. Reads with shared molecular identifiers were discarded instead of being binned into consensus sequences. MiTCR, run with a Q25 quality threshold and the strictest error-elimination algorithm, handled CDR3 identification, clonotype clustering and error correction. A nonparametric unseen species model with Euler transformation was used to estimate lower-bound total TCR beta diversity. TCRdb took the public reads, trimmed them with fastp at Q25, ran MiXCR for clone calling and kept in-frame beta chains. Rows merge per CDR3 protein into single entries with the most common DNA and genes. In this record, the V and J calls reflect TCRdb's handling and not the investigators' own analysis. Present in this sample are 650,000 to 950,000 distinct CDR3 sequences, 40% to 50% of which were seen just once. About a fifth of the sample comes from the top ten.

The roughly 39 donors, aged about 6 to 95 years, were systemically healthy Caucasian individuals from Russia. Ten milliliters of peripheral blood were drawn from each donor into EDTA-treated Vacutainer tubes. PBMCs were isolated by Ficoll-Paque density-gradient centrifugation, with at least 6 million obtained per sample. Total RNA was extracted from PBMCs with Trizol reagent, with at least 6 micrograms obtained per sample. For every donor, an aliquot of PBMCs went through flow cytometry to measure the percentages of naive CD45RAhigh/CD27high T cells. Input material: blood. Here the chain combines TRBV5-5 and TRBJ2-1, with the D gene call left open. This clonotype was obtained from a man aged 55 to 70 in good health. The CDR3 corresponds to CASSLGEDNEQFF. In nucleotides, the sequence is TGTGCCAGCAGCTTGGGTGAGGACAATGAGCAGTTCTTC.